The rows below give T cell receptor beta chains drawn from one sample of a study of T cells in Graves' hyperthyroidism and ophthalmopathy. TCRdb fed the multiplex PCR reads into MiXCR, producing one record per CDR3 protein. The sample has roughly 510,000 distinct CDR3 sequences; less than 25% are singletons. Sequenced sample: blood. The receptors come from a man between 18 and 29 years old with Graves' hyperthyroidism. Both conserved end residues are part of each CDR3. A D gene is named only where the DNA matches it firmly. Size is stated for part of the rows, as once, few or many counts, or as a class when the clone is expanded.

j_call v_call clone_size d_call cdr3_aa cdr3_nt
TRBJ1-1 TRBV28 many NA CASRQHTEAFF TGTGCCAGCCGTCAGCACACTGAAGCTTTCTTT
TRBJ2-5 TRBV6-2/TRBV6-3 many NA CASQTSTQETQYF TGTGCCAGCCAAACTAGCACGCAAGAGACCCAGTACTTC
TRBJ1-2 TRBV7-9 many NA CASSLVGQDSSGYTF TGTGCCAGCAGCTTAGTGGGTCAGGATTCTTCTGGCTACACCTTC
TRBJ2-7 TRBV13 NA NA CASSSGRDNEQYF TGTGCCAGCAGCTCTGGGCGTGATAACGAGCAGTACTTC
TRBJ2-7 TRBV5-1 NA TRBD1 CASSSRQGAREQYF TGCGCCAGCAGCTCTAGACAGGGGGCGCGCGAGCAGTACTTC
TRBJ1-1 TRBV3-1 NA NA CASSLPRAREAFF TGTGCCAGCAGCCTTCCCCGGGCCCGTGAAGCTTTCTTT
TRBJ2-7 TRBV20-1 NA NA CSVSPGPWEQYF TGCAGTGTTAGCCCAGGACCCTGGGAGCAGTACTTC
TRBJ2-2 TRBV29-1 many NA CSVAGTLNTGELFF TGCAGCGTCGCCGGGACATTGAACACCGGGGAGCTGTTTTTT
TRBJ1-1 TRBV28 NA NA CASSLKGGTTEAFF TGTGCCAGCAGTTTAAAGGGGGGCACCACTGAAGCTTTCTTT
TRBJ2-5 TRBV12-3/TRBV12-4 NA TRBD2 CASTRSGGAYETQYF TGTGCCAGCACCCGTAGCGGGGGGGCCTATGAGACCCAGTACTTC
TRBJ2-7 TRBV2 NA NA CASGGLPYEQYF TGTGCCAGCGGGGGACTCCCCTACGAGCAGTACTTC
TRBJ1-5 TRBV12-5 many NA CASAFEGVVPQHF TGTGCTAGTGCCTTCGAGGGGGTAGTGCCCCAGCATTTT
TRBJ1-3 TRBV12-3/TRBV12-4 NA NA CASSPTTGLANTIYF TGTGCCAGCAGTCCAACTACAGGGTTGGCAAACACCATATATTTT
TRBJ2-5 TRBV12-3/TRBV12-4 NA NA CASSSENQETQYF TGTGCCAGCAGTTCGGAGAATCAAGAGACCCAGTACTTC
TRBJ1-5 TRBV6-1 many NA CASSEPGFRGDQPQHF TGTGCCAGCAGTGAACCTGGTTTCCGGGGTGATCAGCCCCAGCATTTT
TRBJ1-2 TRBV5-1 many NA CASSLVPGNYGYTF TGCGCCAGCAGCTTGGTGCCAGGGAACTATGGCTACACCTTC
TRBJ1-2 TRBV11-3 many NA CASSLGGPGYTF TGTGCCAGCAGCTTGGGGGGGCCTGGCTACACCTTC
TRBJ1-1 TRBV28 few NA CASSRTVPEAFF TGTGCCAGCAGCCGGACAGTTCCAGAAGCTTTCTTT
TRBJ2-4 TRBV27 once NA CASSPGRVGTKNIQYF TGTGCCAGCAGTCCGGGGCGGGTGGGAACCAAAAACATTCAGTACTTC
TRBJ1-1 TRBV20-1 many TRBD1 CSARGAGGRWGAFF TGCAGTGCTAGAGGGGCAGGGGGCCGGTGGGGAGCTTTCTTT
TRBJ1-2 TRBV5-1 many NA CASSLVAGSNYGYTF TGCGCCAGCAGCTTGGTGGCAGGTTCAAACTATGGCTACACCTTC
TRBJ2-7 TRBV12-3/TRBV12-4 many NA CASRLDGPFCEQYF TGTGCCAGCAGGTTGGACGGACCGTTCTGCGAGCAGTACTTC
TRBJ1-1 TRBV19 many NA CASSIAVNTEAFF TGTGCCAGTAGTATTGCGGTGAACACTGAAGCTTTCTTT
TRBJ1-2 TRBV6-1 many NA CASSEGLGTRYTF TGTGCCAGCAGTGAAGGTCTGGGTACCCGCTACACCTTC
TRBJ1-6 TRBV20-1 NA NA CSARGRAAQSPLHF TGCAGTGCTAGGGGACGAGCCGCGCAATCACCCCTCCACTTT
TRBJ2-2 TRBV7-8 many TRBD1 CASSSRQGNGGELFF TGTGCCAGCAGCTCAAGACAGGGGAACGGCGGGGAGCTGTTTTTT
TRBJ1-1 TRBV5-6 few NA CASSWRGPGSTEAFF TGTGCCAGCAGCTGGCGAGGCCCCGGGAGCACTGAAGCTTTCTTT
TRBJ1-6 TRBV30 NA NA CAWSAGTLGVNSPLHF TGTGCCTGGAGTGCCGGGACCCTGGGTGTGAATTCACCCCTCCACTTT
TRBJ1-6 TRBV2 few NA CASSPNDPSYNSPLHF TGTGCCAGCAGTCCCAACGATCCCTCCTATAATTCACCCCTCCACTTT
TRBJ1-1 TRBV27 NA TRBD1 CASISGTGGEAFF TGTGCCAGCATATCCGGGACAGGAGGGGAAGCTTTCTTT
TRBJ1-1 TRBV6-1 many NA CASSRGDKREAFF TGTGCCAGCAGTAGGGGGGACAAGCGAGAAGCTTTCTTT
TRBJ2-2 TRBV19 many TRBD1 CASNPTGSNTGELFF TGTGCCAGTAACCCGACAGGGTCAAACACCGGGGAGCTGTTTTTT
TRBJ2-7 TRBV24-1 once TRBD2 CATSGSRGVGEQYF TGTGCCACCTCCGGGAGCCGGGGGGTAGGCGAGCAGTACTTC
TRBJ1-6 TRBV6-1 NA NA CASREASGYNSPLHF TGTGCCAGCAGAGAGGCATCCGGCTATAATTCACCCCTCCACTTT
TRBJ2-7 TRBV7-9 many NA CASSSLAQPSYEQYF TGTGCCAGCAGCTCCCTCGCGCAACCTTCCTACGAGCAGTACTTC
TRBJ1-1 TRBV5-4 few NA CASSLVDPQPRVIGRANTEAFF TGTGCCAGCAGCTTGGTGGACCCGCAACCCCGGGTGATAGGGCGGGCTAACACTGAAGCTTTCTTT
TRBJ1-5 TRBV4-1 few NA CASSQGDYPNQPQHF TGCGCCAGCAGCCAAGGGGACTACCCCAATCAGCCCCAGCATTTT
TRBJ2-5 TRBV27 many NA CASSSRDPRWETQYF TGTGCCAGCAGTTCCCGGGACCCACGATGGGAGACCCAGTACTTC
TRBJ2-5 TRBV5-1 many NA CASSPRRGGGETQYF TGCGCCAGCAGCCCCAGGCGGGGTGGGGGAGAGACCCAGTACTTC
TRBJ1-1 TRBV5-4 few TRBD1 CASSFGTGRGEAFF TGTGCCAGCAGCTTCGGGACAGGGAGGGGTGAAGCTTTCTTT
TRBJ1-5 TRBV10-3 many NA CAISEGQPNQPQHF TGTGCCATCAGTGAGGGGCAGCCAAATCAGCCCCAGCATTTT
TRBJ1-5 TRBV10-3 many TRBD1 CAIRASTGNNQPQHF TGTGCCATCAGGGCTTCGACAGGGAACAATCAGCCCCAGCATTTT
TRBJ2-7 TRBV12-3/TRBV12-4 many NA CASSPPGDYEQYF TGTGCCAGCAGCCCCCCCGGGGACTACGAGCAGTACTTC
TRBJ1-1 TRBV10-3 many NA CAISESTFTEAFF TGTGCCATCAGTGAGTCAACCTTCACTGAAGCTTTCTTT
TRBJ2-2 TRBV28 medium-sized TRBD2 CASSRTSASGELFF TGTGCCAGCAGTCGGACTAGCGCATCCGGGGAGCTGTTTTTT
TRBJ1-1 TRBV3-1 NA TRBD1 CASSQVGGQANTEAFF TGTGCCAGCAGCCAAGTGGGGGGACAGGCGAACACTGAAGCTTTCTTT
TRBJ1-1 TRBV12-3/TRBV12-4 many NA CASSLGRMGSAFF TGTGCCAGCAGTTTGGGCAGGATGGGTTCAGCTTTCTTT
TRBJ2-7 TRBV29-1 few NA CSVARDWGSYEQYF TGCAGCGTTGCCCGGGACTGGGGCTCCTACGAGCAGTACTTC
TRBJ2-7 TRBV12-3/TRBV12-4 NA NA CASSTPGLLYEQYF TGTGCCAGCAGTACCCCGGGACTCCTCTACGAGCAGTACTTC